The rows below give T cell receptor beta chains drawn from one sample of a study of regulatory T cells in long-lasting Graves disease. TCRdb re-called the multiplex PCR reads through MiXCR, storing one row per CDR3 protein. This table holds approximately 690,000 distinct CDR3 sequences, 30% found once. The source material was peripheral blood mononuclear cells (PBMCs), sampled when the disease was refractory, from a patient treated with antithyroid drugs. These receptors all come from a female donor with Graves disease. Each CDR3 is given with its conserved first and last residue. A D gene is named only where the DNA matches it firmly. Not every row has a clone size; where given, it reads once, few, many or a size class.

many TRBJ1-1 TRBV12-3/TRBV12-4 TRBD1 TGTGCCAGCAGTTTAGCGTGGGGGAGGACAGGGGTGACTGAAGCTTTCTTT CASSLAWGRTGVTEAFF
NA TRBJ1-1 TRBV3-1 NA TGTGCCAGCAGCCAAGATTCCACAGACGGTGAAGCTTTCTTT CASSQDSTDGEAFF
few TRBJ1-1 TRBV6-1 NA TGTGCCAGCAAGCTCGGGGGCTTCGTTACTGAAGCTTTCTTT CASKLGGFVTEAFF
few TRBJ1-1 TRBV6-5 NA TGTGCCAGCAGTTACTCAAGGGGCGCAGACACTGAAGCTTTCTTT CASSYSRGADTEAFF
many TRBJ1-2 TRBV2 TRBD1 TGTGCCAGCCTGCCGGGACAGGGGTTGAGAGGCTACACCTTC CASLPGQGLRGYTF
NA TRBJ2-5 TRBV9 TRBD2 TGTGCCAGCAGCGTTGGAGGACTAGCGGGGGAGACCCAGTACTTC CASSVGGLAGETQYF
NA TRBJ1-1 TRBV29-1 TRBD1 TGCAGCGTTGAGGGGCAGGGGGTAGCTGAAGCTTTCTTT CSVEGQGVAEAFF
NA TRBJ1-5 TRBV12-5 TRBD1 TGTGCTAGTGGTTCAGGACAGGGGAATCAGCCCCAGCATTTT CASGSGQGNQPQHF
NA TRBJ2-3 TRBV28 NA TGTGCCAGCAGTTTGGTTGGGCAGAACACAGATACGCAGTATTTT CASSLVGQNTDTQYF
few TRBJ1-1 TRBV13 TRBD1 TGTGCCAGCAGCGTCGCATGGACAGGGGGGGGAGGGACTGAAGCTTTCTTT CASSVAWTGGGGTEAFF
few TRBJ2-7 TRBV20-1 TRBD2 TGCAGTGCTACCGGGACTAGCGGGAGTTTAAAGGAGCAGTACTTC CSATGTSGSLKEQYF